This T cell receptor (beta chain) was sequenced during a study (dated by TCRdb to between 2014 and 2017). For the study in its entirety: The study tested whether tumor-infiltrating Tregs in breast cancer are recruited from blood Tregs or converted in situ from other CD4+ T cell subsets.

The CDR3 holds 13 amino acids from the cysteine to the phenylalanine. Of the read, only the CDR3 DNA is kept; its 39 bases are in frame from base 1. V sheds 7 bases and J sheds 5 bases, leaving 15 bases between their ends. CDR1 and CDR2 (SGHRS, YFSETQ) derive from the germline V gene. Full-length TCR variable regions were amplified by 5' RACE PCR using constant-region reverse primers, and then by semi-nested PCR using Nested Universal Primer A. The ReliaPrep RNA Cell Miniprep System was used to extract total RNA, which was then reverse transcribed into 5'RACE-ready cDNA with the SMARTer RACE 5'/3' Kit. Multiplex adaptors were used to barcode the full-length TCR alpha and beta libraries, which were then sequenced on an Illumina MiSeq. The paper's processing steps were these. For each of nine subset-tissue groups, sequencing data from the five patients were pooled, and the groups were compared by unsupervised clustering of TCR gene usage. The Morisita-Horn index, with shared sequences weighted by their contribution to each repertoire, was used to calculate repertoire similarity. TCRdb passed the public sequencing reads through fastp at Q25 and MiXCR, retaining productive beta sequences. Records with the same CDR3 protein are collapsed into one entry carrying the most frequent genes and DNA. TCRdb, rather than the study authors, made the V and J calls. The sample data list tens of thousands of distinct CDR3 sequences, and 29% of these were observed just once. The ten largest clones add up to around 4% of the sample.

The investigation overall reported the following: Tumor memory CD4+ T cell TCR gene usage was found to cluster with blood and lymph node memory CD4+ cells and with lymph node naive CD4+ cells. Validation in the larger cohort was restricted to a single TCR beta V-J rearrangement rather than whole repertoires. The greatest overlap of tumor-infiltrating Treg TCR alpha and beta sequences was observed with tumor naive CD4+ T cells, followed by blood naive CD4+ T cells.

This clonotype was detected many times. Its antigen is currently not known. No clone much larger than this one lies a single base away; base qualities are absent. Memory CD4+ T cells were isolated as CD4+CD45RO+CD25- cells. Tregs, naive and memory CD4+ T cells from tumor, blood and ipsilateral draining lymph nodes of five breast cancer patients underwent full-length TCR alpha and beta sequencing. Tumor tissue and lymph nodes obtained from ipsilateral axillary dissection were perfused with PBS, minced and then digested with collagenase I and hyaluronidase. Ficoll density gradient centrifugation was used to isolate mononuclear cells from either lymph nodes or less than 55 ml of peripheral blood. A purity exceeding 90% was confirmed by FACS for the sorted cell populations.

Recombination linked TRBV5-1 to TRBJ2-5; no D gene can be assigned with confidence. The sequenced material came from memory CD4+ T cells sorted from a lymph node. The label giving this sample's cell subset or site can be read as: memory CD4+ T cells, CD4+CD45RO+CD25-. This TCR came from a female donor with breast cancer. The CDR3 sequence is CASGLDLSETQYF. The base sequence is TGCGCCAGCGGCCTGGACCTTTCGGAGACCCAGTACTTC.